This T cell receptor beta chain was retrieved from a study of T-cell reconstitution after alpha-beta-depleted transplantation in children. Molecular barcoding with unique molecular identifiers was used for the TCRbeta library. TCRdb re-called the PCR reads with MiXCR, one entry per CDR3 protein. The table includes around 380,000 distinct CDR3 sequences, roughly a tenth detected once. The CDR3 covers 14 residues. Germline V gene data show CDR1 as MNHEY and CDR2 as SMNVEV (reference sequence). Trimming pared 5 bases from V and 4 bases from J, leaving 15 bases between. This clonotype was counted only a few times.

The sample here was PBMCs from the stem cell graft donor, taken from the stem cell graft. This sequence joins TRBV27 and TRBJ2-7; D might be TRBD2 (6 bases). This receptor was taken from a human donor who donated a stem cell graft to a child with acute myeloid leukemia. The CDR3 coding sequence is TGTGCCAGCAGTATAGGGACTGGAAAGTACGAGCAGTACTTC. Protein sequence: CASSIGTGKYEQYF.